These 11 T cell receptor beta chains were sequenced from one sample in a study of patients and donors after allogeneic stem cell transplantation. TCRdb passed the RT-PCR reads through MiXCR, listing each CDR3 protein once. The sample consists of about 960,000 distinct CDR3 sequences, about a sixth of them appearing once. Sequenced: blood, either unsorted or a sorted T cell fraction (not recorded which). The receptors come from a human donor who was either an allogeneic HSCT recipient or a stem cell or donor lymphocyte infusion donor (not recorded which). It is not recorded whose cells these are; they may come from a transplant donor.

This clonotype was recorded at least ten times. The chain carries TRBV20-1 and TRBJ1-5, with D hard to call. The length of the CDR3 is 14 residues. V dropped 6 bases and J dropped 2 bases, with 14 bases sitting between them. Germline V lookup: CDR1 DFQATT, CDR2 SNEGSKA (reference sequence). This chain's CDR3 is CSALRWAGNQPQHF. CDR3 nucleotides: TGCAGTGCCCTTCGCTGGGCGGGCAATCAGCCCCAGCATTTT.

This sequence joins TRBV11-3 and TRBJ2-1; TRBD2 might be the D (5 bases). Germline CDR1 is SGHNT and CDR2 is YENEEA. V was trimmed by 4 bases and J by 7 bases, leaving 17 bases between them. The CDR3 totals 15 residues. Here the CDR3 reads CASSSPASGGNEQFF. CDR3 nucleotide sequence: TGTGCCAGCAGCTCCCCAGCCTCCGGCGGGAATGAGCAGTTCTTC.

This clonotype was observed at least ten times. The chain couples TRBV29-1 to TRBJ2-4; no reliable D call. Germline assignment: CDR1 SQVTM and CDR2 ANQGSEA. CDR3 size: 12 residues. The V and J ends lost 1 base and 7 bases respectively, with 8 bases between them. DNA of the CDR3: TGCAGCGTTGAAGTTATGGGGAACATTCAGTACTTC. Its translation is CSVEVMGNIQYF. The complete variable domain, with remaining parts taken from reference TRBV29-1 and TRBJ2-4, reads SAVISQKPSRDICQRGTSLTIQCQVDSQVTMMFWYRQQPGQSLTLIATANQGSEATYESGFVIDKFPISRPNLTFSTLTVSNMSPEDSSIYLCSVEVMGNIQYFGAGTRLSVL.

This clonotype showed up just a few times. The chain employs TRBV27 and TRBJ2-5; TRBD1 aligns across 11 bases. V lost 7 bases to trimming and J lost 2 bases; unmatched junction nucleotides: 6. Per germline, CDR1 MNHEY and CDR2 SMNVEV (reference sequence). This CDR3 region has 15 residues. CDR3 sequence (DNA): TGTGCCAGCAAAGGGACAGGGGGTTCACAAGAGACCCAGTACTTC. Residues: CASKGTGGSQETQYF.

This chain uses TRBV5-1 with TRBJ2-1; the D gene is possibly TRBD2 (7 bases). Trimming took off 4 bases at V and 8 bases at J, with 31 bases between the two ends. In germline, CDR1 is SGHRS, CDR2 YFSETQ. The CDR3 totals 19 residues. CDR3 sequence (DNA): TGCGCCAGCAGCCATCCCCGGGGGGCGGGAGTTCTAAGTACTCATGAGCAGTTCTTC. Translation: CASSHPRGAGVLSTHEQFF.

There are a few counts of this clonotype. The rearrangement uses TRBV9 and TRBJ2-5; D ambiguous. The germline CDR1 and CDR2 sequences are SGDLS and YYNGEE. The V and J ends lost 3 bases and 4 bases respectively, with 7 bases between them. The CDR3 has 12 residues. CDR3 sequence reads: CASSDWGETQYF. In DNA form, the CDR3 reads TGTGCCAGCAGCGACTGGGGAGAGACCCAGTACTTC.

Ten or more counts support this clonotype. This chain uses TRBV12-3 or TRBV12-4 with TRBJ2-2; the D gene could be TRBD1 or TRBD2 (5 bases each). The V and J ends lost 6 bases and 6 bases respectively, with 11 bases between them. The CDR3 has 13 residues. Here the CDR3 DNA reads TGTGCCAGCAGCCAGGGACGCCCCGGGGAGCTGTTTTTT. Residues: CASSQGRPGELFF.

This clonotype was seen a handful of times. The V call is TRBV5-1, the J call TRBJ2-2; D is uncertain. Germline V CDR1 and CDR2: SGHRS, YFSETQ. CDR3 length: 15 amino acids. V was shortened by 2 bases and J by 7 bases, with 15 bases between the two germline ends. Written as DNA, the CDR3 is TGCGCCAGCAGCTTAGGGCCTGCTGGGGACGGGGAGCTGTTTTTT. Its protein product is CASSLGPAGDGELFF.

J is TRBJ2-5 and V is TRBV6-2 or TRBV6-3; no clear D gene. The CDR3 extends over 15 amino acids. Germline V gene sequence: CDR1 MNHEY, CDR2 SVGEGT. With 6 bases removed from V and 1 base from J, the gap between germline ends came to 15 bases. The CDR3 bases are TGTGCCAGCAGCCGCGAGCTAGGTTTCCAAGAGACCCAGTACTTC. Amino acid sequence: CASSRELGFQETQYF.

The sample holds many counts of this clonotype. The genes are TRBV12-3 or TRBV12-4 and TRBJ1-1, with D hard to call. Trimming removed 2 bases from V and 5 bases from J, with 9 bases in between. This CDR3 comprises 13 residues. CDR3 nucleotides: TGTGCCAGCAGTTTATCCGGACTGACTGAAGCTTTCTTT. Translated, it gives CASSLSGLTEAFF.

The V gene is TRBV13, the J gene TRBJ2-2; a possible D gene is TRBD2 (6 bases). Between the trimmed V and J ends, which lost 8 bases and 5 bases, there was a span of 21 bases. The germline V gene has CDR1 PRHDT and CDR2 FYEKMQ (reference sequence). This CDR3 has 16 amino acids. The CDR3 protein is CASGPGSRRLTGELFF. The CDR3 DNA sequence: TGTGCCAGCGGACCCGGGAGCAGAAGATTAACCGGGGAGCTGTTTTTT. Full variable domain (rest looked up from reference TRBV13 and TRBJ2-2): AAGVIQSPRHLIKEKRETATLKCYPIPRHDTVYWYQQGPGQDPQFLISFYEKMQSDKGSIPDRFSAQQFSDYHSELNMSSLELGDSALYFCASGPGSRRLTGELFFGEGSRLTVL.